This TCR beta chain was observed in a study of metastatic and nonmetastatic thyroid tumors. About the study: Repertoire comparison spanned blood and tumor or nodule tissue of malignant and benign thyroid patients.

With MiXCR, TCRdb reprocessed the PCR reads. In the table there are approximately 28,000 clones, roughly a fifth of which are singletons. This clone came up many times. V was cut by 3 bases and J by 1 base, with 8 bases left in between. The CDR3 covers 14 residues. The germline V gene has CDR1 SGHTA and CDR2 FQGTGA. Each patient came to thyroid surgery without any prior treatment (of any kind). The origin of this receptor is a female donor with papillary thyroid cancer or a benign thyroid nodule (not recorded which). Some clones in this sample may be carry-over from other donors' samples. The source material was blood. The rearrangement joins TRBV7-3 to TRBJ2-3, with D uncertain. This CDR3 reads CASSFLGGTDTQYF. As DNA, the CDR3 is TGTGCCAGCAGCTTCCTAGGAGGCACAGATACGCAGTATTTT.